This TCR beta chain was captured in a study of post-analysis software for immune sequencing data. On the study more broadly: Included among the disease courses, which were recorded for the cohort, were relapsing-remitting, secondary progressive and progressive-relapsing multiple sclerosis. Study conclusions and caveats: In multiple sclerosis, normalized Chao1 diversity was significantly below that of controls.

With respect to this clonotype: Its target is unknown.

The TCR beta cDNA libraries carried unique molecular identifiers. A population of roughly 0.85 to 11 million T cells gave rise to around 480,000 cDNA molecules. TCRdb itself ran the PCR reads through MiXCR, one entry per CDR3 protein. This table has 250,000 to 300,000 distinct CDR3 sequences, approximately 34% appearing once. The TCR sequence derives from a girl between 5 and 17 years old with multiple sclerosis. The sample consisted of blood.

The CDR3 DNA is TGTGCCAGCAGCTCCCCAAACAGAGGGGGCGAGCAGTACTTC. Translation: CASSSPNRGGEQYF. This rearrangement joins TRBV9 to TRBJ2-4; TRBD1 is a possible D gene (6 bases). The J call may not be correct, given that the DNA end is closer to TRBJ2-7. This CDR3 comprises 14 residues. Germline V gene lookup returns CDR1 SGDLS and CDR2 YYNGEE.